This T cell receptor beta chain was captured by sequencing in a study of T cell responses to AZD1222 COVID-19 vaccine. Whole-study findings and limits: Reports indicate that nearly half of spike-specific TCRs are directed at unmutated variant regions. Donors, mostly white British, included more females; clonal diversity was possibly underestimated.

As for this clone: Antigen specificity is unknown.

CDR1 and CDR2 (germline): DFQATT, SNEGSKA (reference sequence). The CDR3 has 12 amino acids. V dropped 3 bases and J dropped 8 bases, with 13 bases sitting between them. The repertoire was sequenced with immunoSEQ multiplex PCR; TCRdb's copy has only in-frame clones and lacks some. The repertoire has 75,000 to 90,000 clones, over 75% of them found once; the top ten carry roughly 3.6%. The chain recombines TRBV20-1 with TRBJ1-2; D perhaps matches TRBD1 (5 bases). The specimen was peripheral blood, collected 28 days after the second AZD1222 dose. The receptor was isolated from an adult who received the AZD1222 COVID-19 vaccine. CDR3 amino acids: CSASRDLGGYTF. The CDR3, as DNA: TGCAGTGCTAGTAGGGACCTAGGGGGCTACACCTTC.